The clone carrying this T cell receptor beta chain was counted many times. No antigen is known for it. V dropped 5 bases and J dropped 6 bases, with 19 bases sitting between them. The CDR3 length is 14 residues. CDR1 and CDR2 (germline): DFQATT, SNEGSKA (reference sequence). The sample is drawn from a study of spatial heterogeneity in lung cancer. Across the study: Alpha-chain sequences were detected in numbers that were consistently lower than beta-chain sequences. From matched bulk RNA-seq came a T cell module score, which showed a strong correlation with TCR transcript counts in tumor regions.

Whole-study results and caveats: For expanded intratumoral alpha and beta TCRs, counts tracked tumor mutation counts.

TCRdb re-called the 5' RACE reads through MiXCR, storing one row per CDR3 protein. The sample includes about 100,000 distinct CDR3 sequences, nearly 4.5% seen only once; the top ten take approximately 21%. This sample's time point: sample taken at primary tumor resection. Patients with untreated early-stage non-small cell lung cancer, numbering roughly 69, were the donors. The sequence was collected from a male donor with early-stage non-small cell lung cancer. The genes are TRBV20-1 and TRBJ1-1, with D possibly TRBD1 on 5 matching bases. The starting material was lung tumor tissue, obtained at surgery. CDR3 coding DNA: TGCAGTGCTTCCCGGGACCATGTTAGCGCTGAAGCTTTCTTT. Its protein product is CSASRDHVSAEAFF.